The present T cell receptor beta chain was sequenced within a study of T cell responses to AZD1222 COVID-19 vaccine. Findings and caveats of the study: Spike regions recognized by vaccine-associated CD4 TCRs spanned the protein, led by 160-218 and 743-854. Repertoires were obtained solely post-peak T cell response. Reportedly, nearly half of unique spike TCRs recognized epitopes outside B.1.351/B.1.1.7 mutations. Donor demographics were predominantly white British with a female majority; clonal diversity may be underestimated.

Produced via immunoSEQ multiplex PCR; TCRdb's table is partial and in-frame only. The repertoire holds approximately 150,000 clones, under 95% seen once, with about 7.5% in the top ten. There are 15 residues in the CDR3. CDR1 is SGDLS and CDR2 is YYNGEE in the germline V gene. The V segment lost 2 bases and the J segment 6 bases; nucleotides outside the gene matches: 7. Concerning this clone: Its antigen is currently unknown.

The sample was peripheral blood, taken 28 days after the second dose of the MenACWY control vaccine. This receptor was taken from an adult who received the MenACWY meningococcal vaccine as a control. The chain recombines TRBV9 with TRBJ1-2, with TRBD1 identical over 10 bases. CDR3 nucleotides: TGTGCCAGCAGCGTGTGGGACAGGGGTGACCATGGCTACACCTTC. It translates to CASSVWDRGDHGYTF. The whole variable domain, filled in from reference TRBV9 and TRBJ1-2, reads DSGVTQTPKHLITATGQRVTLRCSPRSGDLSVYWYQQSLDQGLQFLIQYYNGEERAKGNILERFSAQQFPDLHSELNLSSLELGDSALYFCASSVWDRGDHGYTFGSGTRLTVV.